This T cell receptor beta chain was captured by sequencing in a study of cytomegalovirus exposure and HLA in healthy donors. A note on this clone: Its specificity is not known.

In germline, CDR1 is SNHLY, CDR2 FYNNEI. The CDR3 sequence is 15 residues long. V was clipped by 5 bases and J by 2 bases; unmatched bases: 8. Study-level results: Within the approximately 130 validation repertoires, first-cohort TCR clusters tended to co-occur, according to a later analysis. The authors enumerated around 150 TCR beta chains as linked to cytomegalovirus.

Sequencing was performed with immunoSEQ multiplex PCR; in TCRdb, only in-frame clones are kept and a portion is missing. The sample contains 150,000 to 180,000 clones, less than 90% of which appear only once. This chain links TRBV2 with TRBJ2-7; 8 bases agree with TRBD1. The sequence derives from a man younger than 35 in good health and CMV-seropositive. Input material: PBMCs. CDR3 amino acids: CASSPTGVGPYEQYF. DNA for the CDR3: TGTGCCAGCAGTCCGACAGGGGTCGGACCCTACGAGCAGTACTTC.